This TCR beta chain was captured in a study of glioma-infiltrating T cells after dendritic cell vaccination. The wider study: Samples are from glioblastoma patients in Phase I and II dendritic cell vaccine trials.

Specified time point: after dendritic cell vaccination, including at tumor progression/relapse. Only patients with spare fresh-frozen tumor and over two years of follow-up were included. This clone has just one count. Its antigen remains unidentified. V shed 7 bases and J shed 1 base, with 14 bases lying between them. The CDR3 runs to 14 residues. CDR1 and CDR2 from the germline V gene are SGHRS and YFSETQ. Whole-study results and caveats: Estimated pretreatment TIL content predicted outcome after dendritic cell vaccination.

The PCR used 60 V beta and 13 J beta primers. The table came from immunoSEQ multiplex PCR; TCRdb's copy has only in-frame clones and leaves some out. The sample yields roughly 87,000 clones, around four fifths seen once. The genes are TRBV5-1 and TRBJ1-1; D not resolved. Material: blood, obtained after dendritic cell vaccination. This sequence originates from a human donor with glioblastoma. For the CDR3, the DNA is TGCGCCAGCCTAACAACCCCGGGGAACACTGAAGCTTTCTTT. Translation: CASLTTPGNTEAFF.